The 21 T cell receptor beta chains below were found in one sample sequenced in a study of blood T cells in healthy people across ages (dated by TCRdb to about 2015). Libraries came from 5' RACE. TCRdb records Illumina HiSeq 2500 as the sequencer. A second PCR of 7 to 11 cycles was performed with a sample-barcoded 5' primer and a J-beta primer mix. TCRdb reanalyzed the raw reads on its own, using fastp at Q25 for trimming and MiXCR for clone calling, and kept in-frame beta chains. Each record represents a unique CDR3 protein, reported with the most common genes and DNA among its rows. The sample records some 880,000 distinct CDR3 sequences, 30% to 45% of which are singletons. Roughly 13% of the sample is in the top ten clones. The material sequenced was blood. Receptors were obtained from a young man in good health.

The sample holds one count of this clonotype. A much larger clone sits a single nucleotide away, making a read error possible. The chain combines TRBV11-2 with TRBJ2-7; perhaps TRBD2 as D (6 bases). Germline lookup yields CDR1 SGHAT and CDR2 FQNNGV. This CDR3 region has 14 residues. CDR3 bases: TGTGCCAGCAACTTAGGAGGGCAGTACTACGAGCAGTACTTC. Translated: CASNLGGQYYEQYF.

In its sample, this clonotype was seen many times. The chain uses TRBV20-1 and TRBJ1-4, with no clear D. The germline V gene encodes CDR1 DFQATT and CDR2 SNEGSKA (reference sequence). The CDR3 spans 14 residues. V gave up 4 bases and J gave up 8 bases, with 17 bases separating them. The CDR3 reads CSATTIGREEKLFF. CDR3 in DNA: TGCAGTGCTACCACGATCGGGAGAGAGGAAAAACTGTTTTTT.

This clonotype was observed a few times. V is TRBV20-1 and J is TRBJ2-2; the D call may be TRBD1 or TRBD2 (5 bases each). The CDR3 contains 14 residues. In germline, CDR1 is DFQATT, CDR2 SNEGSKA (reference sequence). V lost 5 bases, J lost 0 bases, and 10 bases lay in between. CDR3 coding DNA: TGCAGTGCTCGGAGAGGGGCGAACACCGGGGAGCTGTTTTTT. Protein product: CSARRGANTGELFF.

The J gene is TRBJ1-1, the V gene TRBV3-1; the match to TRBD1 covers 8 bases. The V gene end was trimmed by 4 bases and the J gene end by 3 bases; junction bases not matched to a gene: 10. Germline V gene lookup returns CDR1 LGHDT and CDR2 YNNKEL (reference sequence). The length of the CDR3 is 16 residues. The CDR3 protein is CASSRIITGGHTEAFF. In DNA form, the CDR3 reads TGTGCCAGCAGCCGAATTATAACAGGGGGACACACTGAAGCTTTCTTT. Supplemented by reference TRBV3-1 and TRBJ1-1, the full variable domain reads DTAVSQTPKYLVTQMGNDKSIKCEQNLGHDTMYWYKQDSKKFLKIMFSYNNKELIINETVPNRFSPKSPDKAHLNLHINSLELGDSAVYFCASSRIITGGHTEAFFGQGTRLTVV.

The chain combines TRBV14 with TRBJ1-2; TRBD1 aligns across 7 bases. V lost 3 bases, J lost 7 bases, and 8 bases stayed unmatched. This CDR3 is 14 amino acids long. Germline V gives CDR1 SGHDN, CDR2 FVKESK. CDR3 residues: CASSQVAGGTGYTF. The CDR3 DNA reads as TGTGCCAGCAGCCAGGTGGCAGGGGGGACTGGCTACACCTTC.

This clonotype was seen more than once but under ten times. The CDR3 reads CASAPGPTFPNYGYTF. DNA of the CDR3: TGTGCCAGCGCTCCGGGCCCAACCTTTCCGAACTATGGCTACACCTTC. The chain couples TRBV5-6 to TRBJ1-2; D unclear. CDR1 is SGHDT and CDR2 is YYEEEE in the germline V gene. This CDR3 comprises 16 residues. The V gene lost 7 bases and the J gene lost 2 bases, with 21 bases spanning the gap. The whole variable domain, filled in from reference TRBV5-6 and TRBJ1-2, reads DAGVTQSPTHLIKTRGQQVTLRCSPKSGHDTVSWYQQALGQGPQFIFQYYEEEERQRGNFPDRFSGHQFPNYSSELNVNALLLGDSALYLCASAPGPTFPNYGYTFGSGTRLTVV.

V and J are TRBV7-8 and TRBJ2-2; 8 bases agree with TRBD1. The length of the CDR3 is 16 residues. The V gene end was trimmed by 0 bases and the J gene end by 9 bases; junction bases not matched to a gene: 9. Germline loops: CDR1 SGHVS, CDR2 FQNEAQ. CDR3 DNA sequence: TGTGCCAGCAGCTTAGCGGCAGGACAGGGACTTTGGGAGCTGTTTTTT. It translates to CASSLAAGQGLWELFF. The complete variable domain, with remaining parts taken from reference TRBV7-8 and TRBJ2-2, reads GAGVSQSPRYKVAKRGQDVALRCDPISGHVSLFWYQQALGQGPEFLTYFQNEAQLDKSGLPSDRFFAERPEGSVSTLKIQRTQQEDSAVYLCASSLAAGQGLWELFFGEGSRLTVL.

This clonotype was picked up a small number of times. This chain links TRBV10-3 with TRBJ1-4; 9 bases are shared with TRBD1. Trimming at V came to 6 bases and at J to 8 bases, leaving 13 bases not matched to a gene. CDR3 length equals 16 residues. Per germline, CDR1 ENHRY and CDR2 SYGVKD. This CDR3 reads CAISDRDRAAGEKLFF. CDR3 bases: TGTGCCATCAGCGACCGGGACAGGGCCGCGGGAGAAAAACTGTTTTTT.

The chain uses TRBV20-1 and TRBJ1-1; D is unresolved. Trimming stripped 1 base from V and 2 bases from J, with 11 bases between. CDR3 length equals 14 residues. The V gene's germline CDR1 is DFQATT and CDR2 SNEGSKA (reference sequence). The CDR3 sequence: CSARAPSCNTEAFF. CDR3 nucleotides: TGCAGTGCTAGAGCCCCCAGTTGCAACACTGAAGCTTTCTTT.

The table lists this clonotype with a few counts. The rearrangement uses TRBV7-2 and TRBJ1-4, with D maybe TRBD1 (5 bases). Deletions cut 2 bases from V and 7 bases from J, with 11 bases between. The CDR3 is made up of 14 amino acids. Germline V gene sequence: CDR1 SGHTA, CDR2 FQGNSA. Here the CDR3 DNA reads TGTGCCAGCAGCTTAAGTACGACAGCTGAAAAACTGTTTTTT. Translation gives CASSLSTTAEKLFF.

This clonotype has a handful of counts. CDR3 region: CASSLLQGFNQPQHF. In DNA, the CDR3 is TGTGCCAGCAGTTTATTGCAGGGCTTCAATCAGCCCCAGCATTTT. The chain uses TRBV12-3 or TRBV12-4 and TRBJ1-5; tentatively, D is TRBD1 (5 bases). Trimming took off 2 bases at V and 3 bases at J, with 11 bases between the two ends. This CDR3 has 15 amino acids.

The chain links TRBV7-9 to TRBJ1-4, with TRBD1 as a possible D gene (6 bases). This CDR3 has 12 amino acids. V lost 8 bases, J lost 8 bases, and 12 bases lay in between. The germline V gene has CDR1 SEHNR and CDR2 FQNEAQ (reference sequence). DNA for the CDR3: TGTGCCAGCGGGGGCGAGTGGGAAAAACTGTTTTTT. Translation: CASGGEWEKLFF.

The sample holds a few counts of this clonotype. CDR3 in amino acids: CASSLTGEDNSPLHF. The CDR3 region has the DNA TGCGCCAGCAGCTTAACAGGGGAGGATAATTCACCCCTCCACTTT. The chain couples TRBV5-1 to TRBJ1-6, with 7 bases that match TRBD1. Germline V lookup: CDR1 SGHRS, CDR2 YFSETQ. This CDR3 spans 15 amino acids. Trimming removed 2 bases from V and 5 bases from J; junction bases left unmatched: 4. Supplemented by reference TRBV5-1 and TRBJ1-6, the full variable domain reads KAGVTQTPRYLIKTRGQQVTLSCSPISGHRSVSWYQQTPGQGLQFLFEYFSETQRNKGNFPGRFSGRQFSNSRSEMNVSTLELGDSALYLCASSLTGEDNSPLHFGNGTRLTVT.

This clonotype was observed a few times. V is TRBV12-3 or TRBV12-4 and J is TRBJ1-4, with TRBD1 identical over 7 bases. The CDR3 is 12 amino acids. With V trimmed by 7 bases and J by 13 bases, 9 bases remained unmatched. The CDR3 here is CASTDSTGRLFF. As DNA, the CDR3 is TGTGCCAGCACCGATTCGACAGGGCGACTGTTTTTT.

This clonotype was detected only a few times. The chain carries TRBV9 and TRBJ1-4; D gene ambiguous. The V gene's germline CDR1 is SGDLS and CDR2 YYNGEE. CDR3 length equals 13 residues. Trimming removed 0 bases at V and 8 bases at J, with 8 bases between. The CDR3 is CASSVEVGEKLFF. The CDR3, as DNA: TGTGCCAGCAGCGTAGAAGTAGGCGAAAAACTGTTTTTT.

This clonotype was picked up a small number of times. The chain combines TRBV6-5 with TRBJ2-7, with D unclear. The ends were cut back, 8 bases at V and 7 bases at J, with 18 bases in the middle. Germline CDR1 and CDR2: MNHEY and SVGAGI. The CDR3 has 13 amino acids. CDR3 protein: CASSTVVFGEQYF. CDR3 sequence (DNA): TGTGCCAGCTCGACGGTCGTCTTCGGGGAGCAGTACTTC.

Of note for this clonotype: A much larger clone lies one base from this, so it may be a read error. The V gene is TRBV20-1, the J gene TRBJ2-1; D remains ambiguous. TRBJ2-7 matches the DNA end more closely, so the J call is doubtful. The CDR3 runs 13 residues. The germline gives CDR1 DFQATT, CDR2 SNEGSKA (reference sequence). The CDR3 loop is CSGVVLTYNEQYF. For the CDR3, the DNA is TGCAGTGGTGTAGTATTAACCTACAATGAGCAGTACTTC.

The rearrangement links TRBV29-1 to TRBJ2-5, with 10 bases lining up with TRBD1. After removal of 4 bases from V and 11 bases from J, the junction contained 10 bases not matched to a gene. CDR1 and CDR2 (germline): SQVTM, ANQGSEA. This CDR3 has 13 residues. DNA for the CDR3: TGCAGCGTTGGGGGACAGGGGCTAAAAGAGCAGTACTTC. Its protein is CSVGGQGLKEQYF.

This clonotype has ten or more counts. The chain employs TRBV4-3 and TRBJ2-3, with D perhaps assigned TRBD1 or TRBD2 (5 bases each). The CDR3 is made up of 16 amino acids. Germline CDR1 reads LGHNA; CDR2 reads YSLEER. Trimming left V 0 bases short and J 0 bases short, with 10 bases between. Written as DNA, the CDR3 is TGCGCCAGCAGCCAAGAGGGACGTCCAAGCACAGATACGCAGTATTTT. Translation: CASSQEGRPSTDTQYF.

The rearrangement uses TRBV7-9 and TRBJ2-1; no reliable D call. The CDR3 extends over 15 amino acids. The germline V and J ends were trimmed by 1 base and 2 bases, with 9 bases remaining between them. Germline values: CDR1 SEHNR, CDR2 FQNEAQ (reference sequence). The CDR3 loop reads CASSLEGEAYNEQFF. The CDR3 region has the DNA TGTGCCAGCAGCTTAGAGGGCGAAGCCTACAATGAGCAGTTCTTC.

This clonotype has only a few counts. The chain uses TRBV12-3 or TRBV12-4 and TRBJ1-1; D is uncertain. V lost 8 bases and J 4 bases, leaving 8 bases between the germline ends. The CDR3 loop spans 11 amino acids. This chain's CDR3 is CASARVTEAFF. CDR3 nucleotides: TGTGCCAGCGCAAGGGTCACTGAAGCTTTCTTT.